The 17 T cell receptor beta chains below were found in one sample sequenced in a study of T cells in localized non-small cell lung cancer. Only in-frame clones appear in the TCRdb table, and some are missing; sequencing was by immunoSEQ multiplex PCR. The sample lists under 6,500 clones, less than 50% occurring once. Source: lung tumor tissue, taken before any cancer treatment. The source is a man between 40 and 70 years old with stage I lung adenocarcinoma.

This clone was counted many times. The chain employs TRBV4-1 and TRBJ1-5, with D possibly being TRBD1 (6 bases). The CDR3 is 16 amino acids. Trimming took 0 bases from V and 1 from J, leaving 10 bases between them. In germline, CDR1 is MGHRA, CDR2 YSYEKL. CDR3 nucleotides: TGCGCCAGCAGCCAAGAGGGGGCCGGGAGCAATCAGCCCCAGCATTTT. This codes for CASSQEGAGSNQPQHF.

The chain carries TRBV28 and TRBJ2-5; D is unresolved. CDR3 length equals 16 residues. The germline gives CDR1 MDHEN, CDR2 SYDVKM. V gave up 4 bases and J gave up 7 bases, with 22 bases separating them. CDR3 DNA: TGTGCCAGCAGTTCCCCGCAGCCGCATCTCCGAGCGACCCAGTACTTC. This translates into CASSSPQPHLRATQYF.

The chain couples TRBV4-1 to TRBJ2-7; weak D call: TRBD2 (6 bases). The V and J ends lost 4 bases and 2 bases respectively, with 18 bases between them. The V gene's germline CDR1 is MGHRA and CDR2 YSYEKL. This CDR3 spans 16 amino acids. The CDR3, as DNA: TGCGCCAGCAGCCGAGACCTAGCGCCTGGCGCCTACGAGCAGTACTTC. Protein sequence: CASSRDLAPGAYEQYF.

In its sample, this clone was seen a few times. The CDR3 loop reads CASTDRTGMGAEAFF. The CDR3 coding sequence is TGTGCCAGCACCGACCGGACAGGGATGGGAGCTGAAGCTTTCTTT. This chain links TRBV12-5 with TRBJ1-1, with 8 bases lining up with TRBD1. This CDR3 spans 15 amino acids. Germline V CDR1 and CDR2: LGHNT, FRNRAP.

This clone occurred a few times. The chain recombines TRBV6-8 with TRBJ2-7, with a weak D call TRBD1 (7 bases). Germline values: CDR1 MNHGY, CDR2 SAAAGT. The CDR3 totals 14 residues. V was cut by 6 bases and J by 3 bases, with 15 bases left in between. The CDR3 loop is CASRSGGPHYEQYF. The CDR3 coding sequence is TGTGCCAGCAGGTCAGGGGGGCCCCACTACGAGCAGTACTTC.

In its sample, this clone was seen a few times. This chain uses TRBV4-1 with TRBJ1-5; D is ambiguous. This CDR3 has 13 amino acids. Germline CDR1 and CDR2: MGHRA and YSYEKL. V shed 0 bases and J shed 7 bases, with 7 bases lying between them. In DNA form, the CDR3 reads TGCGCCAGCAGCCAAGAAAGATGGCAGCCCCAGCATTTT. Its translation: CASSQERWQPQHF.

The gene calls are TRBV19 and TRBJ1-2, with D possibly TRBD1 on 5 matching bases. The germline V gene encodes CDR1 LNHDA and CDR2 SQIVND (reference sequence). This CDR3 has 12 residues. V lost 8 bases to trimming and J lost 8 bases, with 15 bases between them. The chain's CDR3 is CASSTARNGYTF. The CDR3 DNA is TGTGCCAGTTCGACAGCCCGCAACGGCTACACCTTC.

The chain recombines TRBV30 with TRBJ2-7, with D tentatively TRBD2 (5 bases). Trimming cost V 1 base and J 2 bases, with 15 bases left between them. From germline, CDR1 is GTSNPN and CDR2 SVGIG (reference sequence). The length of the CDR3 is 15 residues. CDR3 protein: CAWSARTRAPYEQYF. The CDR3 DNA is TGTGCCTGGAGTGCCCGAACTAGAGCCCCCTACGAGCAGTACTTC.

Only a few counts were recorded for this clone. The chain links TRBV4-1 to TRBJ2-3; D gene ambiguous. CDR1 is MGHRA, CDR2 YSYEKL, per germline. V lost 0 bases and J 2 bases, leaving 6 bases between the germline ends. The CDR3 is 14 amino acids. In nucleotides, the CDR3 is TGCGCCAGCAGCCAAGATCTCACCACAGATACGCAGTATTTT. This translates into CASSQDLTTDTQYF.

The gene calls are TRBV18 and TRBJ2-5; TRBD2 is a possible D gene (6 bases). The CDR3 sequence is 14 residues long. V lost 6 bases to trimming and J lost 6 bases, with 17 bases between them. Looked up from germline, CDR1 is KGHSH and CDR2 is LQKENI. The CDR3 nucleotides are TGTGCCAGCTCTTCGGGGACTCCACCGCAGACCCAGTACTTC. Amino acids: CASSSGTPPQTQYF.

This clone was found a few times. CDR3 nucleotides: TGTGCCAGCAGTTCCGCCCAAGAAGGACGGGAGACCCAGTACTTC. Translating it yields CASSSAQEGRETQYF. V gene TRBV6-8 combines with J gene TRBJ2-5; no clear D. The V gene lost 4 bases and the J gene lost 5 bases, with 17 bases spanning the gap. The germline CDR1 and CDR2 sequences are MNHGY and SAAAGT. CDR3 length: 15 amino acids.

Written as DNA, the CDR3 is TGTGCCAGCAGCTTGGAGCGGGGCCGGGCGGGGGACACTGAAGCTTTCTTT. Protein: CASSLERGRAGDTEAFF. The chain couples TRBV11-3 to TRBJ1-1, with D perhaps matching TRBD1 (5 bases). Looked up from germline, CDR1 is SGHNT and CDR2 is YENEEA. The CDR3 extends over 17 amino acids. V was shortened by 3 bases and J by 3 bases, with 20 bases between the two germline ends. Looking up the rest from reference TRBV11-3 and TRBJ1-1 gives the full variable domain: EAGVVQSPRYKIIEKKQPVAFWCNPISGHNTLYWYLQNLGQGPELLIRYENEEAVDDSQLPKDRFSAERLKGVDSTLKIQPAELGDSAVYLCASSLERGRAGDTEAFFGQGTRLTVV.

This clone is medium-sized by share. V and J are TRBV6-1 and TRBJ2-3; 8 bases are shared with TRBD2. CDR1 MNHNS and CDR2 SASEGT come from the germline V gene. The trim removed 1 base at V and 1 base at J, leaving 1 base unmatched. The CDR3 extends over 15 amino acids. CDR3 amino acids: CASSEETSGTDTQYF. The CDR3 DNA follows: TGTGCCAGCAGTGAAGAGACTAGCGGCACAGATACGCAGTATTTT.

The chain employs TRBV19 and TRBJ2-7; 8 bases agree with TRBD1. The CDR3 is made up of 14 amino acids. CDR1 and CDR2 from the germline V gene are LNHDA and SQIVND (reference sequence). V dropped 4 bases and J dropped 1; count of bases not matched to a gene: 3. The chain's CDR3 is CASSTWDRSYEQYF. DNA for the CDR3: TGTGCCAGTAGTACCTGGGACAGGTCCTACGAGCAGTACTTC.

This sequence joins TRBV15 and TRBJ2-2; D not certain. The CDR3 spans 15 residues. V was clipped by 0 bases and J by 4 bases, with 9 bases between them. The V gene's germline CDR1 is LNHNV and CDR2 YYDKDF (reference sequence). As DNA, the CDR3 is TGTGCCACCAGCAGAGATATTGGGGTCACCGGGGAGCTGTTTTTT. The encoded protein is CATSRDIGVTGELFF.

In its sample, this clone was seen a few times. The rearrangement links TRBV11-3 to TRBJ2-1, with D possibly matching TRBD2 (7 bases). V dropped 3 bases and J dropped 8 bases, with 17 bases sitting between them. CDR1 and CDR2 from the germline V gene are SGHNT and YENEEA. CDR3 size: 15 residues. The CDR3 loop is CASSLSLAEGDEQFF. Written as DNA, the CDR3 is TGTGCCAGCAGCTTGTCGCTAGCGGAGGGGGATGAGCAGTTCTTC.

The CDR3 DNA follows: TGTGCCAGCAGCCCCGACGGGAGACCCACCTACGAGCAGTACTTC. Residues: CASSPDGRPTYEQYF. The rearrangement uses TRBV6-7 and TRBJ2-7; weak D call: TRBD2 (6 bases). TRBV6-7 is assigned to the ORF class and has an uncertain function. Trimming cost V 6 bases and J 2 bases, with 17 bases left between them. The CDR3 sequence is 15 residues long.